These 8 T cell receptor beta chains originate from one sample sequenced in a study of brain T cells in children with intractable seizures. Time point indicated: blood from clinic visit 5 months post-surgery; TSC patient then seizure free. Data came from immunoSEQ multiplex PCR; TCRdb stores just in-frame clones and leaves some out. The top ten clones hold around 5% of a sample with hundreds of thousands of clones, over 90% of them seen once. Sequenced material: peripheral blood, taken roughly 5 months after surgery. The receptors were sampled from a boy under two years old with tuberous sclerosis and intractable seizures.

Points on this clone: Other DNA sequences in this sample translate to the same CDR3. The chain recombines TRBV4-2 with TRBJ2-7; no reliable D call. Trimming removed 1 base at V and 1 base at J, with 5 bases between. The CDR3 runs 13 residues. Germline V CDR1 and CDR2: LGHNA, YNFKEQ. The CDR3 DNA sequence: TGTGCCAGCAGCCAAGGGGTATCCTACGAGCAGTACTTC. This translates into CASSQGVSYEQYF.

V and J are TRBV7-9 and TRBJ2-5, with TRBD2 matching over 9 bases. Germline values: CDR1 SEHNR, CDR2 FQNEAQ (reference sequence). There are 16 residues in the CDR3. The junction had 9 bases not matched to a gene; V was cut back by 3 bases and J by 4 bases. Here the CDR3 DNA reads TGTGCCAGCAGCTTCTACCGCGGGGGGGTTTCAGAGACCCAGTACTTC. Its translation: CASSFYRGGVSETQYF.

For this clone: Other DNA sequences in the same sample also yield this CDR3. The chain combines TRBV6-5 with TRBJ1-1; D call uncertain. CDR3 length: 13 residues. Germline-derived CDR1 and CDR2 are MNHEY and SVGAGI. Trimming cost V 5 bases and J 1 base, with 8 bases left between them. The CDR3, as DNA: TGTGCCAGCAGTCGGACTGAGAACACTGAAGCTTTCTTT. It yields the protein CASSRTENTEAFF.

The genes are TRBV3-1 (or the pseudogene TRBV3-2) and TRBJ2-2; D gene ambiguous. V lost 4 bases to trimming and J lost 6 bases, with 15 bases between them. This CDR3 contains 15 residues. Germline loops: CDR1 LGHDT, CDR2 YNNKEL (reference sequence). The CDR3 bases are TGTGCCAGCAGCCGCCGACGGTTAGAGGCCGGGGAGCTGTTTTTT. Its translation is CASSRRRLEAGELFF.

This chain uses TRBV28 with TRBJ2-3; D may be TRBD2 (5 bases). This CDR3 region has 17 residues. Trimming removed 5 bases at V and 1 base at J, with 19 bases between. The germline V gene has CDR1 MDHEN and CDR2 SYDVKM. The DNA of the CDR3 is TGTGCCAGCAGTCCCTCCCCGCGGGTAAAGCGCACAGATACGCAGTATTTT. The encoded protein is CASSPSPRVKRTDTQYF.

V is TRBV4-2 and J is TRBJ2-6; D is possibly TRBD2 (5 bases). The germline CDR1 and CDR2 sequences are LGHNA and YNFKEQ. V was clipped by 4 bases and J by 1 base, with 8 bases between them. The CDR3 has 15 amino acids. CDR3 in amino acids: CASSPPGSGANVLTF. The CDR3 nucleotides read TGTGCCAGCAGCCCTCCGGGATCTGGGGCCAACGTCCTGACTTTC.

This chain links TRBV10-3 with TRBJ1-1; D remains ambiguous. Trimming pared 6 bases from V and 0 bases from J, leaving 14 bases between. The CDR3 has 15 amino acids. Germline lookup yields CDR1 ENHRY and CDR2 SYGVKD. This CDR3 reads CAIRADGHLNTEAFF. The CDR3 DNA is TGTGCCATCAGGGCCGACGGGCATTTGAACACTGAAGCTTTCTTT.

This clone was detected only once. Here the CDR3 reads CASSYFQGAAPYEQYF. DNA for the CDR3: TGTGCCAGCAGTTACTTCCAGGGGGCAGCCCCCTACGAGCAGTACTTC. The chain joins TRBV6-5 to TRBJ2-7, with 8 bases aligning to TRBD1. Germline CDR1 MNHEY, CDR2 SVGAGI. This CDR3 spans 16 amino acids. After removal of 1 base from V and 2 bases from J, the junction contained 7 bases not matched to a gene.